Below, 21 T cell receptor beta chains from the same sample are listed, as sequenced in a study of early stage breast cancer tumors. Some clones are missing from TCRdb's copy, which holds only in-frame ones; the method was immunoSEQ multiplex PCR. The sample carries about 30,000 clones, 72% recorded once. The sequencing input was blood. The receptors derive from a person aged 50 to 59 with breast cancer.

The V gene is TRBV29-1, the J gene TRBJ1-2, with 8 bases matching TRBD1. Trimming took 3 bases from V and 7 from J; bases not matched to a gene: 4. The germline gives CDR1 SQVTM, CDR2 ANQGSEA. The CDR3 runs 12 residues. The CDR3 sequence is CSVDLTGAGYTF. In DNA, the CDR3 is TGCAGCGTTGACCTGACAGGGGCTGGCTACACCTTC.

The chain couples TRBV4-2 to TRBJ2-7; D unclear. Deletions cut 0 bases from V and 3 bases from J, with 12 bases between. CDR1 is LGHNA and CDR2 is YNFKEQ in the germline V gene. The CDR3 is made up of 15 amino acids. CDR3: CASSQDLIGFYEQYF. CDR3 DNA sequence: TGTGCCAGCAGCCAAGATCTGATAGGGTTCTACGAGCAGTACTTC.

The chain links TRBV11-3 to TRBJ2-7; no firm D call. The V gene lost 3 bases and the J gene lost 2 bases, with 8 bases spanning the gap. Germline V CDR1 and CDR2: SGHNT, YENEEA. The CDR3 extends over 13 amino acids. The CDR3: CASSLMGTYEQYF. The CDR3 nucleotides read TGTGCCAGCAGCTTGATGGGAACCTACGAGCAGTACTTC.

This clone was detected only once. The chain has TRBV4-1 and TRBJ1-6, with a weak D call TRBD1 (5 bases). The CDR3 contains 17 residues. Between the trimmed V and J ends, which lost 2 bases and 4 bases, there was a span of 15 bases. Per germline, CDR1 MGHRA and CDR2 YSYEKL. DNA for the CDR3: TGCGCCAGCAGCCAAAGGGCGGGGCCCGATTATAATTCACCCCTCCACTTT. It specifies CASSQRAGPDYNSPLHF.

The V call is TRBV19, the J call TRBJ2-1; perhaps D is TRBD1 or TRBD2 (7 bases each). V shed 9 bases and J shed 12 bases, with 27 bases lying between them. Germline V gene sequence: CDR1 LNHDA, CDR2 SQIVND (reference sequence). This CDR3 has 15 amino acids. In DNA form, the CDR3 reads TGTGCCAGCCAAAATCAGGGGCAGGGGGGGGCGAGGCAGTTCTTC. This gives the protein CASQNQGQGGARQFF.

This clone was counted between two and nine times. The chain couples TRBV5-1 to TRBJ2-7; a possible D gene is TRBD1 (6 bases). The V and J ends lost 0 bases and 2 bases respectively, with 6 bases between them. The CDR3 runs to 13 residues. Germline V gives CDR1 SGHRS, CDR2 YFSETQ. CDR3 in amino acids: CASSLDRAYEQYF. The DNA for the CDR3 is TGCGCCAGCAGCTTGGACAGGGCCTACGAGCAGTACTTC. The full variable domain, with the rest looked up from reference TRBV5-1 and TRBJ2-7, is KAGVTQTPRYLIKTRGQQVTLSCSPISGHRSVSWYQQTPGQGLQFLFEYFSETQRNKGNFPGRFSGRQFSNSRSEMNVSTLELGDSALYLCASSLDRAYEQYFGPGTRLTVT.

Comments on this clone: Its ends do not fully match the called genes, so a read error is possible. The chain uses TRBV30 and TRBJ2-7, with 10 nucleotides matching TRBD1. The CDR3 contains 10 residues. In germline, CDR1 is GTSNPN, CDR2 SVGIG (reference sequence). Here the CDR3 reads CAWSQDRGGF. The CDR3 region has the DNA TGTGCCTGGAGTCAGGACAGGGGGGGATTC.

This clone is labeled medium-sized. This rearrangement joins TRBV7-3 to TRBJ2-2; 8 bases align to TRBD2. After removal of 5 bases from V and 3 bases from J, the junction contained 8 bases not matched to a gene. The CDR3 extends over 16 amino acids. Germline V gene lookup returns CDR1 SGHTA and CDR2 FQGTGA. Here the CDR3 reads CASSTTGGGYTGELFF. In DNA form, the CDR3 reads TGTGCCAGCAGCACTACCGGGGGGGGTTACACCGGGGAGCTGTTTTTT.

The chain joins TRBV27 to TRBJ2-3, with D perhaps matching TRBD2 (7 bases). Germline assignment: CDR1 MNHEY and CDR2 SMNVEV (reference sequence). Trimming pared 5 bases from V and 3 bases from J, leaving 18 bases between. The CDR3 runs to 16 residues. CDR3 region: CASSVLGGRRTDTQYF. DNA for the CDR3: TGTGCCAGCAGTGTTCTCGGGGGGCGGCGGACAGATACGCAGTATTTT.

The table lists this clone with many counts. The chain is built from TRBV19 and TRBJ1-1; D is ambiguous. This CDR3 has 15 amino acids. Germline V gene lookup returns CDR1 LNHDA and CDR2 SQIVND (reference sequence). Trimming stripped 7 bases from V and 1 base from J, with 16 bases between. The CDR3 coding sequence is TGTGCCAGTACCTCAAACGGACGGCCGAACACTGAAGCTTTCTTT. Its translation: CASTSNGRPNTEAFF.

The V call is TRBV29-1, the J call TRBJ1-2, with 9 nucleotides matching TRBD1. CDR3 size: 13 residues. Germline V gene sequence: CDR1 SQVTM, CDR2 ANQGSEA. With V trimmed by 3 bases and J by 5 bases, 4 bases remained unmatched. CDR3 protein: CSVEDRGTYGYTF. CDR3 coding DNA: TGCAGCGTTGAGGACAGGGGCACATATGGCTACACCTTC.

This chain links TRBV10-2 with TRBJ2-7, with 7 nucleotides matching TRBD2. The J segment lost 2 bases and the V segment lost 0 bases, leaving 4 bases of the junction unmatched. CDR1 is WSHSY and CDR2 is SAAADI in the germline V gene. The length of the CDR3 is 15 residues. In DNA form, the CDR3 reads TGCGCCAGCAGTGAGTCAACTAGCGCCGCCTACGAGCAGTACTTC. Translation: CASSESTSAAYEQYF.

V gene TRBV18 combines with J gene TRBJ2-2, with a tentative D call TRBD1 (6 bases). The CDR3 is 15 amino acids. Per the germline V gene, CDR1 is KGHSH and CDR2 is LQKENI. The V and J ends lost 6 bases and 1 base respectively, with 12 bases between them. In DNA, the CDR3 is TGTGCCAGCTCCCAGGGACAAAAGAACACCGGGGAGCTGTTTTTT. Amino acids: CASSQGQKNTGELFF.

CDR3 bases: TGTGCCAGCAGCCCCGCGTCGCTGGGGGAGCTGTTTTTT. It translates to CASSPASLGELFF. The rearrangement links TRBV7-9 to TRBJ2-2; D remains ambiguous. This CDR3 is 13 amino acids long. Per the germline V gene, CDR1 is SEHNR and CDR2 is FQNEAQ (reference sequence). Trimming left V 5 bases short and J 8 bases short, with 12 bases between.

The J gene is TRBJ1-6, the V gene TRBV25-1; tentatively, D is TRBD1 (5 bases). Per germline, CDR1 MGHDK and CDR2 SYGVNS. Trimming cost V 2 bases and J 9 bases, with 11 bases left between them. The CDR3 consists of 14 residues. The DNA for the CDR3 is TGTGCCAGCAGTGAACAGGGATCCGGTTCACCCCTCCACTTT. It specifies CASSEQGSGSPLHF.

The chain recombines TRBV6-5 with TRBJ2-1; TRBD2 might be the D (6 bases). Deletions cut 4 bases from V and 4 bases from J, with 11 bases between. CDR1 MNHEY and CDR2 SVGAGI come from the germline V gene. This CDR3 has 14 amino acids. CDR3 region: CASSWPGGYNEQFF. In nucleotides, the CDR3 is TGTGCCAGCAGTTGGCCCGGGGGTTACAATGAGCAGTTCTTC.

The chain combines TRBV30 with TRBJ1-1; tentative D call: TRBD1 (5 bases). This CDR3 is built from 12 residues. Trimming took 5 bases from V and 2 from J, leaving 9 bases between them. Germline V gene data show CDR1 as GTSNPN and CDR2 as SVGIG (reference sequence). CDR3 nucleotides: TGTGCCTGGGCTAGGGGTAACACTGAAGCTTTCTTT. Its protein product is CAWARGNTEAFF.

A single count supports this clone. The chain links TRBV2 to TRBJ1-1; no firm D call. Trimming took 6 bases from V and 4 from J, leaving 18 bases between them. From germline, CDR1 is SNHLY and CDR2 FYNNEI. The CDR3 consists of 15 residues. In DNA, the CDR3 is TGTGCCAGCAGCTCAACCTTGCCGGCAAGCACTGAAGCTTTCTTT. It codes for CASSSTLPASTEAFF. Full variable domain (outside the CDR3, taken from reference TRBV2 and TRBJ1-1): EPEVTQTPSHQVTQMGQEVILRCVPISNHLYFYWYRQILGQKVEFLVSFYNNEISEKSEIFDDQFSVERPDGSNFTLKIRSTKLEDSAMYFCASSSTLPASTEAFFGQGTRLTVV.

A single count supports this clone. The rearrangement uses TRBV6-5 and TRBJ1-3; 8 bases align to TRBD1. This CDR3 is 16 amino acids long. Germline loops: CDR1 MNHEY, CDR2 SVGAGI. V was clipped by 3 bases and J by 5 bases; unmatched bases: 9. The CDR3: CASSYGTGGGRNTIYF. CDR3 coding DNA: TGTGCCAGCAGTTATGGGACAGGAGGCGGGAGAAACACCATATATTTT.

This clone has only a few counts. The chain has TRBV18 and TRBJ1-1; 7 nucleotides match TRBD1. V trimming: 8 bases; J trimming: 7 bases; junction bases outside the gene matches: 16. The CDR3 runs to 15 residues. CDR1 and CDR2 (germline): KGHSH, LQKENI. Here the CDR3 DNA reads TGTGCCAGCCAGGACAGGCGGGGAGGGGGTTATGAAGCTTTCTTT. Its translation: CASQDRRGGGYEAFF.

The rearrangement uses TRBV11-3 and TRBJ2-7; D may be TRBD2 (5 bases). This CDR3 is 13 amino acids long. Germline CDR1 and CDR2: SGHNT and YENEEA. V lost 5 bases to trimming and J lost 7 bases, with 15 bases between them. The CDR3 nucleotides are TGTGCCAGCAGCGCAAGGAGTACGGGGGAGCAGTACTTC. Translation gives CASSARSTGEQYF.